This T cell receptor (beta chain) was recorded in a study of cytomegalovirus exposure and HLA in healthy donors. Comment on this clone: Its antigen is as yet unknown.

Findings and limits, study-wide: With further analysis later on, most CMV-associated TCR beta chains appeared HLA-restricted. Accounts indicate the classifier identified cytomegalovirus status with strong specificity and sensitivity.

V gave up 2 bases and J gave up 4 bases, with 11 bases separating them. This CDR3 region has 13 residues. CDR1 is GTSNPN, CDR2 SVGIG, per germline (reference sequence). Researchers ran the PCR with 60 Vbeta and 13 Jbeta primers. Method: immunoSEQ multiplex PCR; TCRdb's copy keeps in-frame clones and lacks some. Counted here are 110,000 to 150,000 clones, more than 75% occurring once; the ten biggest clones make up less than 3%. Sequencing was carried out using PBMCs. This chain joins TRBV30 and TRBJ1-2, with a weak D call TRBD1 (5 bases). The receptor was isolated from a female donor in good health and CMV-seronegative. CDR3 sequence: CAWSSQGVYGYTF. CDR3 DNA sequence: TGTGCCTGGAGTTCCCAGGGCGTCTATGGCTACACCTTC.